The following is a T cell receptor beta chain sequence with its context. Its antigen is undetermined. As the CDR3 is not closed by the conserved phenylalanine or tryptophan, this likely results from a read error. The limits of the CDR3 on the DNA are not certain, so only TCRdb's listed CDR3 is given. The data were taken from a study of tumor-infiltrating lymphocytes in primary liver carcinoma. Turning to the study itself: Participating patients were men and women between 30 and 69 years old. General observations from the study: Presence in all five tumor regions was observed for only about 7.5-25% of top clones.

The CDR3 is 14 residues long, counting both termini. Germline assignment: CDR1 SGHNT and CDR2 YYREEE (reference sequence). Taking roughly 20-32 mg of unsorted bulk tissue, the authors co-extracted RNA and DNA. Starting material of about 450 ng total RNA yielded TCR beta cDNA via a constant-region primer. Nested multiplex PCR, run for three rounds with slightly modified ARM-PCR, yielded TCR beta libraries. Each of the first two PCR rounds ran approximately 11 cycles with TRBV1-TRBV30 forward and C-beta reverse primers. From the multiplex PCR reads, TCRdb called clonotypes with MiXCR, one entry per CDR3 protein. The sample lists 110,000 or so distinct CDR3 sequences, about four fifths occurring once.

The rearrangement links TRBV5-4 to TRBJ2-7; the table's D call, TRBD2, was not checked against the DNA. Sequencing was carried out using liver tumor tissue from sampling region 3. Subset defined: tumor region T3, left-lateral pole. This TCR was sampled from a man aged 35-49 years with primary liver carcinoma and hepatitis B virus infection. The CDR3 here is CATSEADWAPEQYL.